A single sample is the source of the 13 T cell receptor beta chains below, sequenced in a study of blood T cell repertoires in COVID-19. Measured with immunoSEQ multiplex PCR; TCRdb has only the in-frame clones, and not every one. The sample has 100,000 to 120,000 clones; approximately 91% are singletons. The specimen sequenced was peripheral blood. These receptors all stem from a woman in her seventies who had recovered from COVID-19.

The chain recombines TRBV5-8 with TRBJ2-3; 9 nucleotides align to TRBD1. CDR3 length equals 15 residues. Germline CDR1 and CDR2: SGHTS and YDEGEE. The V and J ends lost 0 bases and 14 bases, in that order; junction bases with no gene match: 13. CDR3 protein: CASSLGYTGGIQWYF. CDR3 sequence (DNA): TGTGCCAGCAGCTTGGGATATACAGGGGGCATTCAGTGGTATTTT.

The chain joins TRBV4-1 to TRBJ1-2; D call uncertain. CDR1 MGHRA and CDR2 YSYEKL come from the germline V gene. Trimming removed 4 bases at V and 4 bases at J, with 19 bases between. The length of the CDR3 is 16 residues. CDR3 DNA: TGCGCCAGCAGCCGAGGGCCTCTACCGGCGGGCTATGGCTACACCTTC. It encodes CASSRGPLPAGYGYTF.

V is TRBV5-1 and J is TRBJ1-4, with TRBD1 as a possible D gene (5 bases). V was shortened by 5 bases and J by 3 bases, with 8 bases between the two germline ends. This CDR3 is 13 amino acids long. CDR1 and CDR2 from the germline V gene are SGHRS and YFSETQ. CDR3 bases: TGCGCCAGCAGTAGACAGCCTAATGAAAAACTGTTTTTT. Its protein product is CASSRQPNEKLFF.

V is TRBV7-3 and J is TRBJ2-3, with a possible D match to TRBD2 (7 bases). The length of the CDR3 is 17 residues. V lost 4 bases and J lost 4, with 21 bases in between. Germline values: CDR1 SGHTA, CDR2 FQGTGA. CDR3 amino acids: CASSSPGGPSRADTQYF. For the CDR3, the DNA is TGTGCCAGCAGCTCCCCGGGGGGCCCCAGTAGGGCAGATACGCAGTATTTT.

This clone was seen only a few times. V is TRBV11-2 and J is TRBJ2-7; the match to TRBD2 covers 10 bases. CDR1 and CDR2 from the germline V gene are SGHAT and FQNNGV. CDR3 length equals 14 residues. Trimming removed 6 bases from V and 3 bases from J; junction bases left unmatched: 5. This chain's CDR3 is CASSLTSGFYEQYF. In DNA, the CDR3 is TGTGCCAGCAGTTTGACTAGCGGGTTCTACGAGCAGTACTTC. Combining the CDR3 with reference TRBV11-2 and TRBJ2-7 gives the whole variable domain EAGVAQSPRYKIIEKRQSVAFWCNPISGHATLYWYQQILGQGPKLLIQFQNNGVVDDSQLPKDRFSAERLKGVDSTLKIQPAKLEDSAVYLCASSLTSGFYEQYFGPGTRLTVT.

This chain uses TRBV28 with TRBJ1-6; 11 nucleotides agree with TRBD1. The CDR3 has 15 amino acids. J was trimmed by 5 bases and V by 4 bases; bases with no gene match: 1. Germline CDR1 reads MDHEN; CDR2 reads SYDVKM. The CDR3, as DNA: TGTGCCAGCAGTTGGGGACAGGGGGATAATTCACCCCTCCACTTT. Its protein product is CASSWGQGDNSPLHF.

The chain carries TRBV28 and TRBJ1-1; perhaps TRBD1 as D (5 bases). This CDR3 region has 13 residues. Germline V gene data show CDR1 as MDHEN and CDR2 as SYDVKM. V was pared by 3 bases and J by 5 bases, with 10 bases between. CDR3 in DNA: TGTGCCAGCAGTTTTGACGGGACTACTGAAGCTTTCTTT. It is translated as CASSFDGTTEAFF.

CDR3 protein: CASSPRGGGGTQYF. The CDR3 coding sequence is TGTGCCAGCAGTCCCCGGGGAGGGGGAGGGACCCAGTACTTC. The genes are TRBV6-5 and TRBJ2-5; TRBD2 might be the D (7 bases). The CDR3 is 14 residues long. CDR1 and CDR2 from the germline V gene are MNHEY and SVGAGI. The V gene lost 5 bases and the J gene lost 7 bases, with 17 bases spanning the gap.

V gene TRBV10-3 combines with J gene TRBJ1-2; maybe TRBD1 (5 bases). The CDR3 has 13 amino acids. Per the germline V gene, CDR1 is ENHRY and CDR2 is SYGVKD. Trimming took 6 bases from V and 5 from J, leaving 13 bases between them. The DNA of the CDR3 is TGTGCCATCAGGCAGGGCGTCGAGTATGGCTACACCTTC. This translates into CAIRQGVEYGYTF.

The rearrangement uses TRBV5-1 and TRBJ2-1; D perhaps matches TRBD2 (6 bases). Trimming cost V 0 bases and J 6 bases, with 13 bases left between them. This CDR3 comprises 15 residues. Per germline, CDR1 SGHRS and CDR2 YFSETQ. DNA for the CDR3: TGCGCCAGCAGCTTGGTGGCGGGAAATCGCAATGAGCAGTTCTTC. As protein: CASSLVAGNRNEQFF.

The rearrangement links TRBV20-1 to TRBJ2-7, with no clear D. CDR3 length: 11 residues. CDR1 is DFQATT and CDR2 is SNEGSKA in the germline V gene (reference sequence). The V and J ends lost 6 bases and 3 bases respectively, with 9 bases between them. This CDR3 is CSAYPYYEQYF. The CDR3 DNA follows: TGCAGTGCGTATCCGTACTACGAGCAGTACTTC.

The J gene is TRBJ2-7, the V gene TRBV28, with 10 bases that match TRBD1. V lost 7 bases and J lost 2; bases outside the gene matches: 11. CDR3 size: 16 residues. Per the germline V gene, CDR1 is MDHEN and CDR2 is SYDVKM. This chain's CDR3 is CASTPPRGQGPYEQYF. The CDR3 DNA reads as TGTGCCAGCACCCCCCCTAGGGGACAGGGGCCCTACGAGCAGTACTTC.

The chain couples TRBV14 to TRBJ1-3, with D unclear. V lost 0 bases, J lost 2 bases, and 11 bases lay in between. The length of the CDR3 is 16 residues. Germline-derived CDR1 and CDR2 are SGHDN and FVKESK. Here the CDR3 DNA reads TGTGCCAGCAGCCAAGAGCTCACTCGCCCTGGAAACACCATATATTTT. Its translation: CASSQELTRPGNTIYF.